The clone carrying this T cell receptor (beta chain) was seen only a few times. What it binds is not known. These data belong to a study of shared clonotypes between healthy human individuals. Study-wide context: Three plates were used per donor for CD4 naive, three for CD4 memory, two for CD8 naive and one for CD8 memory. Whole-study findings and limits: In the sorted subsets, rarefaction showed sequencing was incomplete despite large depth. The naive CD4 repertoires of several donors were compared, and approximately 5% of clonotypes were shared.

The assay was immunoSEQ multiplex PCR, and TCRdb's table has in-frame clones only and misses some. The table records 650,000 to 800,000 clones, approximately 77% of them present only once. This CDR3 comprises 14 residues. Germline V gives CDR1 GTSNPN, CDR2 SVGIG (reference sequence). The V end lost 1 base, the J end lost 10 bases, and 17 bases lay between the germline ends. This receptor was identified in a woman aged 30 to 39 in good health. This chain uses TRBV30 with TRBJ1-5, with D unresolved. The material sequenced was memory CD4+ T cells sorted from blood. Subset described: CD45RA-negative fraction. Written as DNA, the CDR3 is TGTGCCTGGAGTGGGTCAACCCCGAAAGCACCCCAGCATTTT. It translates to CAWSGSTPKAPQHF.